This T cell receptor (beta chain) was identified in a study of T cells after yellow fever vaccination. There are a few counts of this clonotype. Its target is unknown. The authors made TCR cDNA by 5'RACE template switching, adding a universal primer site and UMIs. TCRdb re-called the 5' RACE reads through MiXCR, storing one row per CDR3 protein. The sample has 450,000 to 550,000 distinct CDR3 sequences, about 19% seen once. V shed 2 bases, J shed 2 bases, and the junction held 6 bases outside the gene matches. The length of the CDR3 is 14 residues. The germline CDR1 and CDR2 sequences are GTSNPN and SVGIG (reference sequence). Overall study results and limits: The study noted that FACS-sorted repertoires could contain abundant clonotypes contaminating from the bulk population.

Sequenced material: PBMCs, taken 15 days after the yellow fever booster vaccination. The V and J genes are TRBV30 and TRBJ2-7, with TRBD1 matching over 7 bases. This sequence originates from a young man who received the YFV17D yellow fever vaccine. The CDR3 region is CAWSPGTAAYEQYF. The CDR3 bases are TGTGCCTGGAGTCCTGGGACAGCAGCCTACGAGCAGTACTTC.